The 23 T cell receptor beta chains given below trace back to one sample, sequenced in a study of a mutant IDH1 vaccine in newly diagnosed glioma. The time point: baseline, week 1 (first vaccination visit). Regarding treatment: pre-vaccination baseline after standard-of-care therapy. Profiled with immunoSEQ multiplex PCR; TCRdb holds only in-frame clones, not every one. The table shows some 56,000 clones, with around 92% occurring only once. Sequences were derived from PBMCs, sampled from a glioma patient treated with radiotherapy, temozolomide or both. The receptors here all came from a man aged 45 to 65 with glioma.

CDR3 coding DNA: TGTGCCAGCAGTTTAGGACAGTGGAGTTCTGAAGCTTTCTTT. It specifies CASSLGQWSSEAFF. This chain joins TRBV28 and TRBJ1-1; perhaps TRBD1 as D (6 bases). Looked up from germline, CDR1 is MDHEN and CDR2 is SYDVKM. Trimming cost V 2 bases and J 6 bases, with 13 bases left between them. The CDR3 has 14 amino acids.

The chain combines TRBV14 with TRBJ2-2, with D hard to call. V dropped 2 bases and J dropped 6 bases, with 13 bases sitting between them. The CDR3 runs 15 residues. Germline V gene lookup returns CDR1 SGHDN and CDR2 FVKESK. The CDR3 DNA reads as TGTGCCAGCAGCCAACTCAAAATAAGGGCCGGGGAGCTGTTTTTT. Encoded protein: CASSQLKIRAGELFF.

The chain has TRBV6-5 and TRBJ2-1; 7 bases match TRBD2. This CDR3 is 15 amino acids long. CDR1 and CDR2 from the germline V gene are MNHEY and SVGAGI. Losses at the gene ends were 2 bases for V and 9 bases for J; bases not matched to a gene: 10. DNA of the CDR3: TGTGCCAGCAGTTACGTCGTGGCAGGCGGGGGTGAGCAGTTCTTC. This codes for CASSYVVAGGGEQFF.

The rearrangement links TRBV4-3 to TRBJ2-3; no firm D call. The V gene's germline CDR1 is LGHNA and CDR2 YSLEER. V was shortened by 0 bases and J by 1 base, with 8 bases between the two germline ends. The CDR3 covers 15 residues. CDR3 sequence: CASSQDAPGTDTQYF. DNA for the CDR3: TGCGCCAGCAGCCAAGATGCCCCGGGCACAGATACGCAGTATTTT.

As DNA, the CDR3 is TGTGCCAGCAGGGAGGACGGGAACACTGAAGCTTTCTTT. Translation: CASREDGNTEAFF. V is TRBV25-1 and J is TRBJ1-1, with D unresolved. There are 13 residues in the CDR3. From germline, CDR1 is MGHDK and CDR2 SYGVNS. V was shortened by 6 bases and J by 1 base, with 9 bases between the two germline ends.

The V and J genes are TRBV4-3 and TRBJ2-7; no reliable D call. V dropped 8 bases and J dropped 1 base, with 15 bases sitting between them. Per the germline V gene, CDR1 is LGHNA and CDR2 is YSLEER. CDR3 length: 14 amino acids. The CDR3 DNA reads as TGCGCCAGCGGAACGACCCAGGAATCCTACGAGCAGTACTTC. Its translation: CASGTTQESYEQYF.

The CDR3 DNA sequence: TGTGCCAGCAGCGTAACCGACAGCCGCCACTGGAACACCATATATTTT. Protein product: CASSVTDSRHWNTIYF. The chain couples TRBV9 to TRBJ1-3; tentatively, D is TRBD1 (5 bases). Germline CDR1 reads SGDLS; CDR2 reads YYNGEE. V lost 1 base and J lost 7, with 18 bases in between. The CDR3 sequence is 16 residues long. The complete variable domain, with remaining parts taken from reference TRBV9 and TRBJ1-3, reads DSGVTQTPKHLITATGQRVTLRCSPRSGDLSVYWYQQSLDQGLQFLIQYYNGEERAKGNILERFSAQQFPDLHSELNLSSLELGDSALYFCASSVTDSRHWNTIYFGEGSWLTVV.

The V and J genes are TRBV5-1 and TRBJ2-5, with 8 positions matching TRBD2. Germline CDR1 SGHRS, CDR2 YFSETQ. V gave up 0 bases and J gave up 9 bases; unmatched junction bases: 1. The CDR3 length is 12 residues. CDR3 sequence reads: CASSLERGPQYF. In DNA, the CDR3 is TGCGCCAGCAGCTTGGAGCGGGGGCCCCAGTACTTC.

The V and J genes are TRBV5-6 and TRBJ1-5; no firm D call. Trimming pared 7 bases from V and 0 bases from J, leaving 8 bases between. This CDR3 is 13 amino acids long. The germline CDR1 and CDR2 sequences are SGHDT and YYEEEE. CDR3 nucleotides: TGTGCCAGCGGCCCTTATAGCAATCAGCCCCAGCATTTT. This codes for CASGPYSNQPQHF. The variable domain in full, with the rest retrieved from reference TRBV5-6 and TRBJ1-5, is DAGVTQSPTHLIKTRGQQVTLRCSPKSGHDTVSWYQQALGQGPQFIFQYYEEEERQRGNFPDRFSGHQFPNYSSELNVNALLLGDSALYLCASGPYSNQPQHFGDGTRLSIL.

The sample holds one count of this clone. This sequence joins TRBV7-2 and TRBJ2-2; D is uncertain. The CDR3 totals 11 residues. Trimming left V 3 bases short and J 7 bases short, with 3 bases between. Germline lookup yields CDR1 SGHTA and CDR2 FQGNSA. CDR3 in amino acids: CASSFFGELFF. The CDR3 DNA reads TGTGCCAGCAGCTTCTTCGGGGAGCTGTTTTTT.

V and J are TRBV5-1 and TRBJ2-2; 9 bases match TRBD2. CDR3 size: 16 residues. The germline CDR1 and CDR2 sequences are SGHRS and YFSETQ. Germline trimming cut 4 bases from V and 6 bases from J; bases unmatched to any gene: 10. Here the CDR3 reads CASSPGGAGGAGELFF. CDR3 in DNA: TGCGCCAGCAGCCCCGGGGGAGCGGGAGGCGCCGGGGAGCTGTTTTTT.

The chain combines TRBV10-3 with TRBJ2-5; the D gene could be TRBD1 or TRBD2 (5 bases each). This CDR3 is built from 14 residues. Trimming cost V 3 bases and J 5 bases, with 13 bases left between them. Germline V lookup: CDR1 ENHRY, CDR2 SYGVKD. The CDR3 reads CAISDLGVDETQYF. The CDR3 nucleotides are TGTGCCATCAGTGATCTGGGGGTTGATGAGACCCAGTACTTC.

This chain joins TRBV5-1 and TRBJ2-1; 8 bases fit TRBD1. The germline CDR1 and CDR2 sequences are SGHRS and YFSETQ. Trimming took 6 bases from V and 4 from J; bases not matched to a gene: 9. The CDR3 has 15 amino acids. DNA for the CDR3: TGCGCCAGCACCCAAACAGGGGGGAGATACAATGAGCAGTTCTTC. Residues: CASTQTGGRYNEQFF.

This chain connects TRBV7-2 to TRBJ2-7; maybe TRBD1 (5 bases). Germline-derived CDR1 and CDR2 are SGHTA and FQGNSA. The CDR3 runs 15 residues. V was pared by 6 bases and J by 2 bases, with 17 bases between. The CDR3 spells CASSPSTETTYEQYF. The CDR3 bases are TGTGCCAGCAGTCCCTCGACAGAAACAACCTACGAGCAGTACTTC.

There are a few counts of this clone. The chain has TRBV15 and TRBJ2-1, with D unclear. From germline, CDR1 is LNHNV and CDR2 YYDKDF (reference sequence). Between the trimmed V and J ends, which lost 0 bases and 0 bases, there was a span of 9 bases. This CDR3 contains 16 residues. Written as DNA, the CDR3 is TGTGCCACCAGCAGAGATCGGGCGAGCTCCTACAATGAGCAGTTCTTC. This gives the protein CATSRDRASSYNEQFF.

This clone has only a few counts. The rearrangement uses TRBV28 and TRBJ2-7, with TRBD1 matching over 7 bases. V gave up 3 bases and J gave up 4 bases; unmatched junction bases: 6. Germline V lookup: CDR1 MDHEN, CDR2 SYDVKM. The CDR3 totals 14 residues. CDR3 coding DNA: TGTGCCAGCAGTTTGACAGGGCGAGGGTACGAGCAGTACTTC. It is translated as CASSLTGRGYEQYF.

The chain uses TRBV27 and TRBJ1-6, with 7 bases aligning to TRBD1. Unmatched junction bases numbered 3, after V lost 6 bases and J lost 1 base. The CDR3 has 15 residues. Germline V gene lookup returns CDR1 MNHEY and CDR2 SMNVEV (reference sequence). CDR3 DNA: TGTGCCAGCAGACTGACAGGGTCCTATAATTCACCCCTCCACTTT. Protein: CASRLTGSYNSPLHF.

The chain employs TRBV27 and TRBJ2-3, with D maybe TRBD2 (7 bases). Germline assignment: CDR1 MNHEY and CDR2 SMNVEV (reference sequence). The CDR3 loop spans 15 amino acids. V gave up 6 bases and J gave up 2 bases, with 15 bases separating them. CDR3 protein: CASSPGGAFTDTQYF. The CDR3 nucleotides read TGTGCCAGCAGCCCTGGGGGGGCGTTCACAGATACGCAGTATTTT.

The chain carries TRBV5-4 and TRBJ2-3, with unresolved D. From germline, CDR1 is SGHNT and CDR2 YYREEE (reference sequence). The V end was cut by 4 bases, the J end by 1 base, with 16 bases between. This CDR3 is 16 amino acids long. The CDR3 nucleotides are TGTGCCAGCAGCCTAGGACGGGCAGAAGGCACAGATACGCAGTATTTT. Residues: CASSLGRAEGTDTQYF. Based on the CDR3 plus reference TRBV5-4 and TRBJ2-3, the full variable domain is ETGVTQSPTHLIKTRGQQVTLRCSSQSGHNTVSWYQQALGQGPQFIFQYYREEENGRGNFPPRFSGLQFPNYSSELNVNALELDDSALYLCASSLGRAEGTDTQYFGPGTRLTVL.

The chain joins TRBV4-2 to TRBJ2-5, with a weak D call TRBD1 (8 bases). V was pared by 3 bases and J by 3 bases, with 17 bases between. The CDR3 covers 16 residues. Germline values: CDR1 LGHNA, CDR2 YNFKEQ. The CDR3 coding sequence is TGTGCCAGCAGCCACCAGGGGGCAGCGGGGAAAGAGACCCAGTACTTC. Protein sequence: CASSHQGAAGKETQYF.

The chain is built from TRBV27 and TRBJ2-5; no reliable D call. Germline V gene data show CDR1 as MNHEY and CDR2 as SMNVEV (reference sequence). Trimming pared 6 bases from V and 0 bases from J, leaving 11 bases between. The CDR3 extends over 14 amino acids. The CDR3 DNA follows: TGTGCCAGCAGAATTGGTCTTAACCAAGAGACCCAGTACTTC. Protein product: CASRIGLNQETQYF.

The V gene is TRBV7-8, the J gene TRBJ2-7; D might be TRBD1 (5 bases). Germline lookup yields CDR1 SGHVS and CDR2 FQNEAQ. Between the trimmed V and J ends, which lost 2 bases and 1 base, there was a span of 12 bases. CDR3 size: 15 residues. CDR3 sequence reads: CASSLIGRESYEQYF. In DNA, the CDR3 is TGTGCCAGCAGCTTAATCGGCAGGGAATCCTACGAGCAGTACTTC.

CDR3 region: CASSLDSGPRNYGYTF. CDR3 in DNA: TGTGCCAGCAGCTTAGATAGCGGACCGCGCAACTATGGCTACACCTTC. The chain couples TRBV11-2 to TRBJ1-2; D is unclear. The CDR3 loop spans 16 amino acids. V was clipped by 0 bases and J by 2 bases, with 13 bases between them. CDR1 and CDR2 (germline): SGHAT, FQNNGV. The full variable domain, with the rest looked up from reference TRBV11-2 and TRBJ1-2, is EAGVAQSPRYKIIEKRQSVAFWCNPISGHATLYWYQQILGQGPKLLIQFQNNGVVDDSQLPKDRFSAERLKGVDSTLKIQPAKLEDSAVYLCASSLDSGPRNYGYTFGSGTRLTVV.